This T cell receptor (beta chain) was found in a study of shared clonotypes between healthy human individuals. The data were produced by immunoSEQ multiplex PCR, yet TCRdb's version contains in-frame clones alone and is incomplete. The sample carries under 850,000 clones, 90% to 95% recorded once. Deletions cut 2 bases from V and 3 bases from J, with 13 bases between. The CDR3 totals 15 residues. The V gene's germline CDR1 is LNHDA and CDR2 SQIVND (reference sequence). Naive CD8 cells lacked CD45RO and underwent positive selection for CCR7, leaving out terminally differentiated effector memory CD45RA+ cells.

The receptor was derived from a man aged 30-40 years in good health. This chain connects TRBV19 to TRBJ1-2; no clear D. Sequenced input: naive CD8+ T cells sorted from blood. CDR3 amino acids: CASSITTVPDYGYTF. In nucleotides, the CDR3 is TGTGCCAGTAGTATAACGACCGTTCCCGACTATGGCTACACCTTC.